Below are 26 T cell receptor beta chains sequenced from a single sample in a study of beta chain features in type 1 diabetes. Isolated RNA was reverse transcribed in full, so expressed TCRB transcripts were sequenced. The repertoire was sequenced with immunoSEQ multiplex PCR; TCRdb's copy has only in-frame clones and lacks some. The repertoire consists of about 210,000 clones, with roughly a tenth occurring once and the leading ten covering approximately 1.5%. Source material: central memory CD4+ T cells from blood. Receptors were obtained from a man between 18 and 29 years old in good health.

This chain uses TRBV4-3 with TRBJ2-7; 10 nucleotides agree with TRBD2. CDR3 length equals 17 residues. Per the germline V gene, CDR1 is LGHNA and CDR2 is YSLEER. The ends lost 0 bases at V and 2 bases at J; junction bases unmatched: 7. The CDR3 spells CASSQDFLAGVPYEQYF. The CDR3 bases are TGCGCCAGCAGCCAAGATTTCCTAGCGGGGGTACCCTACGAGCAGTACTTC.

In its sample, this clone was seen a few times. This chain links TRBV29-1 with TRBJ2-5; perhaps TRBD2 as D (6 bases). Looked up from germline, CDR1 is SQVTM and CDR2 is ANQGSEA. The CDR3 totals 12 residues. V was clipped by 7 bases and J by 2 bases, with 11 bases between them. The CDR3 region is CSGGTVQETQYF. The CDR3 DNA reads as TGCAGCGGTGGGACTGTTCAAGAGACCCAGTACTTC.

This clone was seen a handful of times. DNA of the CDR3: TGTGCCAGCAGCCCCCAACTGGGGTCTGGAAACACCATATATTTT. Amino acids: CASSPQLGSGNTIYF. The genes are TRBV11-2 and TRBJ1-3; no clear D. The V gene lost 5 bases and the J gene lost 1 base, with 12 bases spanning the gap. Looked up from germline, CDR1 is SGHAT and CDR2 is FQNNGV. This CDR3 has 15 residues.

This clone was found many times. The rearrangement uses TRBV6-1 and TRBJ2-5, with D uncertain. With 6 bases removed from V and 5 bases from J, the gap between germline ends came to 7 bases. This CDR3 comprises 11 residues. Germline lookup yields CDR1 MNHNS and CDR2 SASEGT. The CDR3 nucleotides read TGTGCCAGCAGAAAGCAGGAGACCCAGTACTTC. The encoded protein is CASRKQETQYF.

The rearrangement links TRBV6-6 to TRBJ2-2; TRBD1 agrees at 7 bases. Germline V lookup: CDR1 MNHNY, CDR2 SVGAGI (reference sequence). CDR3 length: 15 residues. V lost 5 bases, J lost 2 bases, and 5 bases stayed unmatched. CDR3 amino acids: CASSRTGPNTGELFF. The CDR3 nucleotides read TGTGCCAGCAGTCGGACAGGACCCAACACCGGGGAGCTGTTTTTT.

The chain has TRBV4-3 and TRBJ2-3; perhaps TRBD2 as D (7 bases). Germline V gives CDR1 LGHNA, CDR2 YSLEER. V lost 2 bases to trimming and J lost 3 bases, with 12 bases between them. The CDR3 contains 15 residues. The CDR3 here is CASSQRGGMTDTQYF. CDR3 nucleotide sequence: TGCGCCAGCAGCCAAAGGGGGGGTATGACAGATACGCAGTATTTT.

This chain connects TRBV10-3 to TRBJ2-5; D is ambiguous. Germline values: CDR1 ENHRY, CDR2 SYGVKD. The V and J ends lost 0 bases and 5 bases respectively, with 4 bases between them. The CDR3 length is 12 residues. The CDR3 spells CAISESLETQYF. CDR3 nucleotide sequence: TGTGCCATCAGTGAGTCTCTGGAGACCCAGTACTTC.

The V gene is TRBV2, the J gene TRBJ2-1; 8 nucleotides align to TRBD1. V lost 7 bases, J lost 4 bases, and 6 bases stayed unmatched. CDR1 and CDR2 from the germline V gene are SNHLY and FYNNEI. The CDR3 contains 14 residues. For the CDR3, the DNA is TGTGCCAGCACCGCCGGGACAGGATACAATGAGCAGTTCTTC. This translates into CASTAGTGYNEQFF.

This clone was seen many times. V usage is TRBV13 and J usage is TRBJ2-2, with 8 bases that match TRBD2. The CDR3 consists of 22 residues. V shed 5 bases and J 0 bases; nucleotides not matched to a gene: 23. In germline, CDR1 is PRHDT, CDR2 FYEKMQ (reference sequence). DNA for the CDR3: TGTGCCAGCAGCGACTTGAAAAAACCCGTCCGGGAGGGCGGATCGAACACCGGGGAGCTGTTTTTT. It translates to CASSDLKKPVREGGSNTGELFF.

This chain connects TRBV19 to TRBJ1-1; D is ambiguous. In germline, CDR1 is LNHDA, CDR2 SQIVND (reference sequence). V lost 9 bases, J lost 1 base, and 21 bases lay in between. The CDR3 has 16 residues. CDR3 sequence reads: CASARSGRITNTEAFF. Written as DNA, the CDR3 is TGTGCCAGCGCCCGGAGCGGACGCATAACGAACACTGAAGCTTTCTTT.

This clone was picked up many times. The CDR3 DNA sequence: TGCAGTGCTCAGAACCAAGAGACCCAGTACTTC. Translating gives CSAQNQETQYF. This sequence joins TRBV20-1 and TRBJ2-5; no clear D. V lost 5 bases, J lost 0 bases, and 4 bases lay in between. CDR3 length equals 11 residues. Per germline, CDR1 DFQATT and CDR2 SNEGSKA (reference sequence).

This clone was recorded a few times. The rearrangement joins TRBV6-5 to TRBJ1-5, with D perhaps TRBD1 (5 bases). The V end lost 6 bases, the J end lost 6 bases, and 12 bases lay between the germline ends. This CDR3 is built from 13 residues. The germline V gene encodes CDR1 MNHEY and CDR2 SVGAGI. CDR3 protein: CASSYVQGQPQHF. CDR3 nucleotide sequence: TGTGCCAGCAGCTACGTCCAGGGTCAGCCCCAGCATTTT.

This chain joins TRBV5-1 and TRBJ2-3, with a possible D match to TRBD1 (5 bases). The CDR3 consists of 14 residues. The V end lost 2 bases, the J end lost 6 bases, and 13 bases lay between the germline ends. CDR1 and CDR2 from the germline V gene are SGHRS and YFSETQ. The CDR3 DNA follows: TGCGCCAGCAGCTTCCTACCCCCAGGGGATACGCAGTATTTT. Its protein is CASSFLPPGDTQYF.

A few counts support this clone. The chain couples TRBV30 to TRBJ1-1; 8 positions match TRBD1. CDR1 is GTSNPN and CDR2 is SVGIG in the germline V gene (reference sequence). V shed 0 bases, J shed 5 bases, and the junction held 2 bases outside the gene matches. This CDR3 spans 13 amino acids. CDR3 sequence reads: CAWSVQGATEAFF. The CDR3 DNA sequence: TGTGCCTGGAGTGTTCAGGGGGCAACTGAAGCTTTCTTT.

The sample holds a few counts of this clone. With a much larger clone just one base away, this may be a read error. The same CDR3 arises from other DNA sequences in this sample as well. This sequence joins TRBV5-1 and TRBJ2-7; 9 positions agree with TRBD1. The CDR3 spans 13 residues. V was clipped by 4 bases and J by 3 bases; unmatched bases: 2. Germline CDR1 and CDR2: SGHRS and YFSETQ. The CDR3 sequence: CASSRDRDYEQYF. CDR3 DNA sequence: TGCGCCAGCAGCCGGGACAGGGACTACGAGCAGTACTTC.

This clone was picked up a small number of times. The gene calls are TRBV5-4 and TRBJ2-1; TRBD2 is a possible D gene (5 bases). Germline V gives CDR1 SGHNT, CDR2 YYREEE (reference sequence). Trimming took 4 bases from V and 0 from J, leaving 11 bases between them. The CDR3 sequence is 15 residues long. CDR3 sequence reads: CASSLDRGSYNEQFF. Written as DNA, the CDR3 is TGTGCCAGCAGCCTGGACCGGGGCTCCTACAATGAGCAGTTCTTC.

This clone was counted a few times. This rearrangement joins TRBV7-8 to TRBJ2-7, with TRBD2 identical over 12 bases. V gave up 1 base and J gave up 6 bases; unmatched junction bases: 4. Germline CDR1 is SGHVS and CDR2 is FQNEAQ. This CDR3 has 15 amino acids. Here the CDR3 DNA reads TGTGCCAGCAGCTTAGGACTAGCGGGAGCGAGCGAGCAGTACTTC. Encoded protein: CASSLGLAGASEQYF.

This clone was detected ten times or more. This chain joins TRBV29-1 and TRBJ1-4, with D maybe TRBD1 (6 bases). Germline V lookup: CDR1 SQVTM, CDR2 ANQGSEA. V was trimmed by 5 bases and J by 7 bases, leaving 11 bases between them. The CDR3 extends over 12 amino acids. The CDR3 DNA follows: TGCAGCGTTCAGGGGATCAGTGAAAAACTGTTTTTT. This sequence encodes CSVQGISEKLFF.

V is TRBV14 and J is TRBJ2-7; unclear D gene. The germline gives CDR1 SGHDN, CDR2 FVKESK. The CDR3 runs 13 residues. Trimming removed 4 bases at V and 4 bases at J, with 11 bases between. CDR3 sequence: CASSPQPWYEQYF. The CDR3 nucleotides are TGTGCCAGCAGCCCTCAGCCCTGGTACGAGCAGTACTTC.

This chain connects TRBV30 to TRBJ2-1, with 7 nucleotides matching TRBD1. Unmatched junction bases numbered 21, after V lost 5 bases and J lost 5 bases. Germline loops: CDR1 GTSNPN, CDR2 SVGIG (reference sequence). CDR3 length: 18 residues. CDR3 DNA sequence: TGTGCCTGGGGCCTGGGACAGAAGAGCGGCCATTGGGACAATGAGCAGTTCTTC. It codes for CAWGLGQKSGHWDNEQFF.

The chain uses TRBV20-1 and TRBJ2-7; D is tentatively TRBD1 or TRBD2 (5 bases each). This CDR3 has 11 amino acids. Looked up from germline, CDR1 is DFQATT and CDR2 is SNEGSKA (reference sequence). The ends were cut back, 6 bases at V and 6 bases at J, with 12 bases in the middle. Here the CDR3 reads CSAPRGGEQYF. CDR3 sequence (DNA): TGCAGTGCCCCGAGGGGTGGCGAGCAGTACTTC.

The chain's CDR3 is CASSSRQGRETQYF. DNA for the CDR3: TGTGCCAGCAGCAGCAGACAGGGCCGGGAGACCCAGTACTTC. The rearrangement links TRBV5-4 to TRBJ2-5, with TRBD1 matching 7 bases. The CDR3 has 14 residues. The germline gives CDR1 SGHNT, CDR2 YYREEE (reference sequence). The trim removed 4 bases at V and 5 bases at J, leaving 8 bases unmatched.

The V gene is TRBV7-9, the J gene TRBJ1-4, with D unclear. Trimming stripped 4 bases from V and 15 bases from J, with 18 bases between. The CDR3 has 13 amino acids. The germline V gene encodes CDR1 SEHNR and CDR2 FQNEAQ (reference sequence). In DNA, the CDR3 is TGTGCCAGCAGCTCGAAGAATGACGGAGTGTTGTTTTTT. Its protein product is CASSSKNDGVLFF.

The chain couples TRBV5-1 to TRBJ1-2; TRBD1 aligns across 7 bases. V was clipped by 4 bases and J by 8 bases; unmatched bases: 8. Germline V CDR1 and CDR2: SGHRS, YFSETQ. The CDR3 runs 13 residues. The CDR3 reads CASSPGTERGYTF. Here the CDR3 DNA reads TGCGCCAGCAGCCCTGGGACAGAGCGGGGCTACACCTTC.

This clone has a handful of counts. The chain joins TRBV27 to TRBJ1-2; a weak D match, TRBD1 (5 bases). The CDR3 length is 15 residues. Germline-derived CDR1 and CDR2 are MNHEY and SMNVEV (reference sequence). Trimming cost V 2 bases and J 4 bases, with 14 bases left between them. The CDR3 loop reads CASSLRAWDGYGYTF. CDR3 coding DNA: TGTGCCAGCAGTTTAAGGGCGTGGGACGGCTATGGCTACACCTTC.

A few counts support this clone. The chain combines TRBV30 with TRBJ1-3; unclear D gene. Between the trimmed V and J ends, which lost 1 base and 0 bases, there was a span of 10 bases. This CDR3 region has 15 residues. CDR1 and CDR2 (germline): GTSNPN, SVGIG (reference sequence). Written as DNA, the CDR3 is TGTGCCTGGAGTGCGGGCATCATCTCTGGAAACACCATATATTTT. Translated: CAWSAGIISGNTIYF.